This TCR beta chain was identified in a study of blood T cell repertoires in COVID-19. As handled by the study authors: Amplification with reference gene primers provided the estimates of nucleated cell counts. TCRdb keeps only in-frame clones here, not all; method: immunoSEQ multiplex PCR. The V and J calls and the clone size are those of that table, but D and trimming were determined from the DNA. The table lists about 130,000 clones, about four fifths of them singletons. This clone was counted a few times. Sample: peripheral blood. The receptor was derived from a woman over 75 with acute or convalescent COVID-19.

In DNA form, the CDR3 reads TGTGCCAGCAGCCAAGCTCGGGGCGGGGGGCAAGAGACCCAGTACTTC. This translates into CASSQARGGGQETQYF. This chain joins TRBV4-2 and TRBJ2-5, with 8 bases matching TRBD2. The junction had 6 bases not matched to a gene; V was cut back by 1 base and J by 2 bases. Germline loops: CDR1 LGHNA, CDR2 YNFKEQ. CDR3 size: 16 residues.